The T cell receptor beta chain under discussion was sequenced for a study of shared clonotypes between healthy human individuals. Study at large: Per donor, three plates held CD4 naive cells, three held CD4 memory, two held CD8 naive and one held CD8 memory.

CDR1 is LNHDA and CDR2 is SQIVND in the germline V gene (reference sequence). The CDR3 is 18 residues long. Trimming cost V 3 bases and J 1 base; bases outside gene matches: 12. Methods used by the authors: ImmunoSEQ gave junction-only sequences without quality scores, so filtering differed. The method was immunoSEQ multiplex PCR; TCRdb's version includes in-frame clones alone and lacks a portion of them. V and J calls and clone size are as listed in that table; D and trimming were resolved from the DNA. Among approximately 530,000 clones listed, about 96% were seen once. The receptor was isolated from a woman in her twenties or thirties in good health. This chain links TRBV19 with TRBJ1-5; 7 bases map to TRBD1. What was sequenced was naive CD4+ T cells sorted from blood. Subset indicated: CD45RA+ positively selected. CDR3 nucleotides: TGTGCCAGTAGTATGCCTCCCAGACAGGGTTCGAGCAATCAGCCCCAGCATTTT. Translated, it gives CASSMPPRQGSSNQPQHF.